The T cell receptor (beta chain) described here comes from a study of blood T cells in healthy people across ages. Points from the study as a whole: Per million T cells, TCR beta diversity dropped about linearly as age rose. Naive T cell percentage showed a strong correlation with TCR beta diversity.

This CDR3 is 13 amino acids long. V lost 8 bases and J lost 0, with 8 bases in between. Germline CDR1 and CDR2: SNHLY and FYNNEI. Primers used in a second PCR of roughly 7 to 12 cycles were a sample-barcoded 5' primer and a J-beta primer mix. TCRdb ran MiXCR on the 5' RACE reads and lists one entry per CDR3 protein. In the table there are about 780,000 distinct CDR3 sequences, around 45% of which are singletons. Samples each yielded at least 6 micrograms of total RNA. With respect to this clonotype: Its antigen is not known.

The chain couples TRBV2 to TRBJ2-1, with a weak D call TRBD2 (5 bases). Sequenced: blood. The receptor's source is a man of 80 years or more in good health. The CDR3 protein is CASEGGSYNEQFF. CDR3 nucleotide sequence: TGTGCCAGCGAAGGAGGCTCCTACAATGAGCAGTTCTTC.